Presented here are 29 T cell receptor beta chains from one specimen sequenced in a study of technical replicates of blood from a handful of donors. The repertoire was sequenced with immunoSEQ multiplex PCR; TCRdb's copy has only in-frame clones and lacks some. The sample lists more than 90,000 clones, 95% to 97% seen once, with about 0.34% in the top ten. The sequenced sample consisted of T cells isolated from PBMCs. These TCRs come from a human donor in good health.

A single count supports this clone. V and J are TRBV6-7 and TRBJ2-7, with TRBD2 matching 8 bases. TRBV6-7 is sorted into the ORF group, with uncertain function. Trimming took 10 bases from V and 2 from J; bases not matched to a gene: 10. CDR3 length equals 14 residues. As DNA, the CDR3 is TGTGCCACCTCAAAGGGTAGCGGGGCCTACGAGCAGTACTTC. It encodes CATSKGSGAYEQYF.

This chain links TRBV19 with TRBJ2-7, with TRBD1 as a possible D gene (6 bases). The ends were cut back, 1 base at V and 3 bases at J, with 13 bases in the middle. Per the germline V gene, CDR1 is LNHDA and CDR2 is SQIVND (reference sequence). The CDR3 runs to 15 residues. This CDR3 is CASSIAGAEVYEQYF. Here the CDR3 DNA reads TGTGCCAGTAGTATAGCAGGGGCTGAGGTCTACGAGCAGTACTTC. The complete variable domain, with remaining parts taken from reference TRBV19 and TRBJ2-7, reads DGGITQSPKYLFRKEGQNVTLSCEQNLNHDAMYWYRQDPGQGLRLIYYSQIVNDFQKGDIAEGYSVSREKKESFPLTVTSAQKNPTAFYLCASSIAGAEVYEQYFGPGTRLTVT.

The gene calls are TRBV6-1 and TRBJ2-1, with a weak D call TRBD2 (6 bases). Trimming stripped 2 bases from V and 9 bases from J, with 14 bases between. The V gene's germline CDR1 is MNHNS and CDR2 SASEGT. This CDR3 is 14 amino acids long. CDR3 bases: TGTGCCAGCAGTGAAAGACCCCCGGAGGGTGAGCAGTTCTTC. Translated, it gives CASSERPPEGEQFF.

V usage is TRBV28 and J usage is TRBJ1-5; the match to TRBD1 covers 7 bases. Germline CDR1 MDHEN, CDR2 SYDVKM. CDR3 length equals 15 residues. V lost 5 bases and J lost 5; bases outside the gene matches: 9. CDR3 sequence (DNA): TGTGCCAGCAGTCCTAACTACAGGGGAGATCAGCCCCAGCATTTT. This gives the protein CASSPNYRGDQPQHF.

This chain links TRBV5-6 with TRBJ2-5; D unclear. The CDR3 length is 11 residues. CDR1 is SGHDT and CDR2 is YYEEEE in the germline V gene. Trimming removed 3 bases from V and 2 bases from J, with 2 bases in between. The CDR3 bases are TGTGCCAGCAGCTCACAAGAGACCCAGTACTTC. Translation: CASSSQETQYF.

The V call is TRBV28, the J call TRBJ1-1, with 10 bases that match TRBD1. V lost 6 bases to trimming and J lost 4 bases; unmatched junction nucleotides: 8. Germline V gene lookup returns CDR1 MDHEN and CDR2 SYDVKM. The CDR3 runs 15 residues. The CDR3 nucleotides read TGTGCCAGCAGCGCCGGGACAGGGGAGCTCACTGAAGCTTTCTTT. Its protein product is CASSAGTGELTEAFF.

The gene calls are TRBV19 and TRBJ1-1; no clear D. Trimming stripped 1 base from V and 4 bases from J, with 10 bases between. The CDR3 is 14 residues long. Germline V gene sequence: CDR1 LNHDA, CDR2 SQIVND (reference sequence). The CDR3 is CASSIGQVGTEAFF. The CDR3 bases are TGTGCCAGTAGTATAGGTCAGGTGGGCACTGAAGCTTTCTTT. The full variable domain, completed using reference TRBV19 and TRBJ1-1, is DGGITQSPKYLFRKEGQNVTLSCEQNLNHDAMYWYRQDPGQGLRLIYYSQIVNDFQKGDIAEGYSVSREKKESFPLTVTSAQKNPTAFYLCASSIGQVGTEAFFGQGTRLTVV.

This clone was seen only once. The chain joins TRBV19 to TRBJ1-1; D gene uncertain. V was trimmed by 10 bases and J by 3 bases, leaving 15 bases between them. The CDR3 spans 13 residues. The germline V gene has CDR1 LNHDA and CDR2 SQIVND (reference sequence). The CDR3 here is CATSSMRDTEAFF. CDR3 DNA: TGTGCCACCTCAAGTATGCGGGACACTGAAGCTTTCTTT.

CDR3: CASSIATGVSEAFF. In nucleotides, the CDR3 is TGTGCCAGTAGTATAGCGACAGGGGTATCTGAAGCTTTCTTT. The chain uses TRBV19 and TRBJ1-1; 8 nucleotides align to TRBD1. This CDR3 has 14 residues. V trimming: 1 base; J trimming: 6 bases; junction bases outside the gene matches: 4. CDR1 and CDR2 from the germline V gene are LNHDA and SQIVND (reference sequence).

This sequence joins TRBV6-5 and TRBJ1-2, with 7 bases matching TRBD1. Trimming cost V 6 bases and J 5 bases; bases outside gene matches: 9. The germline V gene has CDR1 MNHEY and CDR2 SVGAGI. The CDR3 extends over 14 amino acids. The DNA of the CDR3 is TGTGCCAGCAGGGGGACAGCTCTAGGTTATGGCTACACCTTC. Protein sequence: CASRGTALGYGYTF.

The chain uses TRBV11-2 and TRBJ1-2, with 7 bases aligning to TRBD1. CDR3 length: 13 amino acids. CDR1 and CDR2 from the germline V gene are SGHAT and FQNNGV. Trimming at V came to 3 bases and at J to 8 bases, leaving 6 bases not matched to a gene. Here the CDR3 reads CASSLPGGGGYTF. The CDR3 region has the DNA TGTGCCAGCAGCTTGCCAGGGGGTGGGGGCTACACCTTC.

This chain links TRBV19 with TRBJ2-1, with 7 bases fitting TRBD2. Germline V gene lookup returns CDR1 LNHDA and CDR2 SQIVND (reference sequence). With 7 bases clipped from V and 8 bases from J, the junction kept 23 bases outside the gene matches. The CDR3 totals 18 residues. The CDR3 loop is CASTRTSPSGGPYDEQFF. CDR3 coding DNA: TGTGCCAGTACCAGAACCTCTCCTAGCGGAGGGCCTTATGATGAGCAGTTCTTC.

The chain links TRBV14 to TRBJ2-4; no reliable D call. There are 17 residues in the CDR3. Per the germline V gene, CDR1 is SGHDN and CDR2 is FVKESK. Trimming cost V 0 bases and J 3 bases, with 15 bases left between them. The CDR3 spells CASSQENGYSDKNIQYF. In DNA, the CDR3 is TGTGCCAGCAGCCAAGAGAACGGTTATTCCGACAAAAACATTCAGTACTTC.

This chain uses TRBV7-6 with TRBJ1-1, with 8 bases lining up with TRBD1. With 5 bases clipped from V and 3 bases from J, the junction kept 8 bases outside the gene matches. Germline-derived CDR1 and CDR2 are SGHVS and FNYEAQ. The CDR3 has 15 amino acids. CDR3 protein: CASSDKQGEDTEAFF. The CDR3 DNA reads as TGTGCCAGCAGCGACAAACAGGGGGAGGACACTGAAGCTTTCTTT.

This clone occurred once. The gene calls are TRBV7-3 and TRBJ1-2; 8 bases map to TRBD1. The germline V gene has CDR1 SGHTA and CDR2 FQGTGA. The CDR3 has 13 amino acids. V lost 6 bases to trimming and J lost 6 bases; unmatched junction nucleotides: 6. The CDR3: CASSPGTGNGYTF. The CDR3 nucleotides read TGTGCCAGCAGTCCCGGGACAGGAAATGGCTACACCTTC.

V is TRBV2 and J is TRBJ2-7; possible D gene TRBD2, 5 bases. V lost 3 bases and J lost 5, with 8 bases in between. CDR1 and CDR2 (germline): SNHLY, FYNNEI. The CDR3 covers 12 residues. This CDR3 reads CASSDGGDEQYF. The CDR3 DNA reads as TGTGCCAGCAGTGATGGAGGAGACGAGCAGTACTTC. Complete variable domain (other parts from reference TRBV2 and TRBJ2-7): EPEVTQTPSHQVTQMGQEVILRCVPISNHLYFYWYRQILGQKVEFLVSFYNNEISEKSEIFDDQFSVERPDGSNFTLKIRSTKLEDSAMYFCASSDGGDEQYFGPGTRLTVT.

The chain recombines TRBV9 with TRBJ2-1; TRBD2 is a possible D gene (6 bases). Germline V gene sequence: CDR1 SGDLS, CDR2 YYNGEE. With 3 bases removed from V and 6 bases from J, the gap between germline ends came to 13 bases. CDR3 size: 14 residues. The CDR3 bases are TGTGCCAGCAGCGCCTTGATGGGGGGCAATGAGCAGTTCTTC. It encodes CASSALMGGNEQFF.

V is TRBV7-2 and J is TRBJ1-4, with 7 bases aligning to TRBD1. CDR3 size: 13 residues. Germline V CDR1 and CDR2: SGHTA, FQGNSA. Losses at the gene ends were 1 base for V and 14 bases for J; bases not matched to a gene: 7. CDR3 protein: CASSLDWTGTLFF. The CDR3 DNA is TGTGCCAGCAGCTTAGATTGGACAGGAACTCTGTTTTTT.

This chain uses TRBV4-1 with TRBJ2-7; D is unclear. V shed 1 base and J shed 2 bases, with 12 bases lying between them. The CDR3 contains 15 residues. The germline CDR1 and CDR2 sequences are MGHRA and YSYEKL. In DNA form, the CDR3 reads TGCGCCAGCAGCCAAGCCCCAGGTTCAACCTACGAGCAGTACTTC. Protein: CASSQAPGSTYEQYF.

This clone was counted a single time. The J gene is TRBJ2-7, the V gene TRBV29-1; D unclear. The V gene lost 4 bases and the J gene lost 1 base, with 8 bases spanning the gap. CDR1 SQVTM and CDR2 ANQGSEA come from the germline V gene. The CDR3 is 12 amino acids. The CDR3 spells CSVGPFSYEQYF. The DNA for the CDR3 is TGCAGCGTTGGTCCCTTTTCCTACGAGCAGTACTTC.

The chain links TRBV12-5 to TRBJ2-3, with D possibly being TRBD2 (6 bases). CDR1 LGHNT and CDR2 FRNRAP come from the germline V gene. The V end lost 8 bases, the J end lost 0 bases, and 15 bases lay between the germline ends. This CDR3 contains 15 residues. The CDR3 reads CASTNRGSSTDTQYF. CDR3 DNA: TGTGCTAGTACCAACCGGGGGTCTAGCACAGATACGCAGTATTTT. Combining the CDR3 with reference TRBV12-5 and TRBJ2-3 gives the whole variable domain DARVTQTPRHKVTEMGQEVTMRCQPILGHNTVFWYRQTMMQGLELLAYFRNRAPLDDSGMPKDRFSAEMPDATLATLKIQPSEPRDSAVYFCASTNRGSSTDTQYFGPGTRLTVL.

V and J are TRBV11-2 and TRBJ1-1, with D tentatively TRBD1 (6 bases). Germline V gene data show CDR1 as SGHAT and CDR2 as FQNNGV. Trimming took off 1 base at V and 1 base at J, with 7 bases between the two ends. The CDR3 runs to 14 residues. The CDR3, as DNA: TGTGCCAGCAGCTTAGTGGGACAGAACACTGAAGCTTTCTTT. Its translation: CASSLVGQNTEAFF. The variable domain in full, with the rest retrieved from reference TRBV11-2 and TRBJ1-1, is EAGVAQSPRYKIIEKRQSVAFWCNPISGHATLYWYQQILGQGPKLLIQFQNNGVVDDSQLPKDRFSAERLKGVDSTLKIQPAKLEDSAVYLCASSLVGQNTEAFFGQGTRLTVV.

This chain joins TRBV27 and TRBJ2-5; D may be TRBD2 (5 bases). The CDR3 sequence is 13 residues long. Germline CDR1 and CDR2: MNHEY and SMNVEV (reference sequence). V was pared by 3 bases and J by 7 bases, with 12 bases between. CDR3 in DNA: TGTGCCAGCAGTTTTGGACCTGGAGGGACCCAGTACTTC. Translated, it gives CASSFGPGGTQYF.

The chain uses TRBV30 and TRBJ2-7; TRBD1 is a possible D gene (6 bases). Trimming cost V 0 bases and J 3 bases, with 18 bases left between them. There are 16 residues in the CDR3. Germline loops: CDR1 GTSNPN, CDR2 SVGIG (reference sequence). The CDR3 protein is CAWSVLGGFTIYEQYF. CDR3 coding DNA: TGTGCCTGGAGTGTACTAGGGGGTTTTACTATCTACGAGCAGTACTTC.

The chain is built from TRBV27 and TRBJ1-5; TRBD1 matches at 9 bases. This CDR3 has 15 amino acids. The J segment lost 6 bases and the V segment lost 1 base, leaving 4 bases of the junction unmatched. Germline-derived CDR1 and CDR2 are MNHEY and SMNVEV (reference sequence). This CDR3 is CASSLYRGLSQPQHF. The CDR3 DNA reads TGTGCCAGCAGTTTATACAGGGGGCTGAGTCAGCCCCAGCATTTT.

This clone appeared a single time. The CDR3 DNA reads as TGTGCCAGCAGTTTGGGTAGCGGGGCCTCCTACAATGAGCAGTTCTTC. Its protein is CASSLGSGASYNEQFF. The chain employs TRBV28 and TRBJ2-1; 8 bases match TRBD2. The CDR3 consists of 16 residues. Trimming removed 3 bases from V and 0 bases from J; junction bases left unmatched: 4. Germline V gene lookup returns CDR1 MDHEN and CDR2 SYDVKM.

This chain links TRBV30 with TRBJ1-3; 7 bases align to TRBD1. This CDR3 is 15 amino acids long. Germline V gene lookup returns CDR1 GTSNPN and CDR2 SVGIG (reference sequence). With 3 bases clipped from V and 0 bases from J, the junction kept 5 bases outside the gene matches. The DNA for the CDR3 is TGTGCCTGGAGGACAGGGATTTTCTCTGGAAACACCATATATTTT. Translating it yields CAWRTGIFSGNTIYF.

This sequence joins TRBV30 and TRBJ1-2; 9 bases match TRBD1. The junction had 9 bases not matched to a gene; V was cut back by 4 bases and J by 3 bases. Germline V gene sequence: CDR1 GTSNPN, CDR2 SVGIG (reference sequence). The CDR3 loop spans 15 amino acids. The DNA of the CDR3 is TGTGCCTGGAACCGGGACAGGGCTTCCGACTATGGCTACACCTTC. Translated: CAWNRDRASDYGYTF.

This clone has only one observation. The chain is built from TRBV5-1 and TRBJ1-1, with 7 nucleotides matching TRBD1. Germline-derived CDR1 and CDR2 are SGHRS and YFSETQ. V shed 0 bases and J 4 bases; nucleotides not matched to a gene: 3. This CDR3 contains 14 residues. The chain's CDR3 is CASSLVSGGTEAFF. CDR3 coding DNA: TGCGCCAGCAGCTTGGTCTCAGGGGGCACTGAAGCTTTCTTT.